This T cell receptor beta chain originates from a study of identical twins listed by TCRdb under 2016. In the study overall: TCR alpha and beta repertoires from monozygotic twins, unrelated adults of various ages and cord blood were deep-sequenced to test whether fetal clonotypes persist. To rule out contamination, replicate twin experiments were performed at different times with different library preparation protocols.

Every donor was a healthy Caucasian. Miltenyi CD45RO+ enrichment and human naive T-cell isolation kits were used to isolate memory (CD45RO+) and naive T cells from PBMC. CDR1 and CDR2 are drawn from the germline V gene (reference sequence): LGHDT, YNNKEL. The CDR3 spans 19 residues, from the cysteine through the phenylalanine. Only the CDR3 region is kept as DNA, spanning 57 bases read in frame from base 1. Library preparation employed 5' RACE. Data came from an Illumina HiSeq 2000. A universal primer binding site was introduced by template switching, and a unique molecular identifier was present in the final cDNA, enabling accurate counting of TCR cDNA molecules. First-strand cDNA for TCR alpha and beta chains was synthesized from specific primers in the conserved constant-segment region. Each cDNA library was double barcoded, with a SMART-Mk sample barcode plus Illumina barcodes, to control for contamination. Two successive PCR steps introduced TruSeq adapter sequences along with Illumina sample barcodes. Sequencing of the TCR alpha and beta cDNA libraries was done on the Illumina HiSeq platform using custom primers. The original methods were these. MiGEC was used to process raw reads and extract unique molecular identifiers, and MiXCR was used to find CDR3 positions. Recombination models were inferred per individual with the repgenHMM and IGoR tools using an EM algorithm. Shared clonotype analysis was performed with the tcR package in R, normalizing sharing by the product of cloneset sizes. To study raw recombination without the effects of thymic and clonal selection, out-of-frame nonproductive sequences were analyzed. The public reads were reanalyzed by TCRdb: fastp trimming at Q25, MiXCR alignment, in-frame beta chains only. When rows share a CDR3 protein, they turn into one entry using the most common DNA and genes. These V and J calls are TCRdb output, not the study's own analysis. The sample contains 200,000 to 300,000 distinct CDR3 sequences, under 12% of them found a single time. The ten largest clones capture 8% to 10% of the sample.

The full study reports these points: Recombination models systematically underestimated out-of-frame TCR alpha sharing in monozygotic twins but agreed with sharing between unrelated individuals. Fewer insertions were carried by abundant cord blood beta clonotypes, a similar but weaker trend appeared in young adult naive repertoires, and no such trend appeared in memory repertoires. Invariant T cells such as MAIT and iNKT could partly confound zero-insertion analyses, though diverse VJ usage argued against this for most clonotypes. Compared with coincidental sharing between unrelated individuals, an excess of low generation-probability sequences was observed among out-of-frame TCR alpha sequences shared between twins. Conclusions relied on cross-sectional statistical analysis, since the same donors could not be followed over many years. In beta out-of-frame sequences, excess twin sharing was weaker, because having fewer shared sequences lowered the signal-to-noise ratio.

Turning to this clonotype: Its binding antigen is unknown. A read error may explain this, as a much larger clone is one base away.

The sequenced material came from memory T cells sorted from blood. Interpreted using the paper, the cell subset or site label stands for: CD45RO+ enriched T cells. The sequence was collected from a man aged 45-65 years in good health. The rearranged chain carries TRBV3-1 and TRBJ2-3, with a tentative D gene TRBD2 over 5 matching bases. This receptor carries the CDR3 CVSSQEWRVPLTQTDTQYF. The sequenced DNA: TGTGTCAGCAGCCAAGAATGGCGGGTGCCCCTCACGCAGACAGATACGCAGTATTTT.